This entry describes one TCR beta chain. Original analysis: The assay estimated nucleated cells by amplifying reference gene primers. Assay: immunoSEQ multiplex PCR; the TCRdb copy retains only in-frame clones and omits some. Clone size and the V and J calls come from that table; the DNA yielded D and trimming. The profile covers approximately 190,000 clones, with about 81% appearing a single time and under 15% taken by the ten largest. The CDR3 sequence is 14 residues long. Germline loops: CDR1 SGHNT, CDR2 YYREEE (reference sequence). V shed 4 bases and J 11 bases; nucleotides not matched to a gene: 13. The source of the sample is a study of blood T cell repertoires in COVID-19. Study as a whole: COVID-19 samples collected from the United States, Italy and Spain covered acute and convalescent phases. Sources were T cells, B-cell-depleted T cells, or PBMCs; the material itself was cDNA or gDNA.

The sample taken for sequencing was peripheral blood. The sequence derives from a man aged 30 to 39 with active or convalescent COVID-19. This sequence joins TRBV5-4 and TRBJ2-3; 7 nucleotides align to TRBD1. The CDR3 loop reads CASSPGQRPGEQYF. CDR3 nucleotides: TGTGCCAGCAGCCCGGGACAGCGGCCGGGTGAGCAGTATTTT.